The 23 T cell receptor beta chains in this list originate from one sample, sequenced in a study of T cell responses to AZD1222 COVID-19 vaccine (dated by TCRdb to the early 2020s). The time point label, read with the paper, signifies: about 28 days (+/-7) after the second vaccine dose. Library preparation was by the immunoSEQ multiplex PCR assay. In TCRdb, the immuneACCESS table is reduced to in-frame sequences with V and J assigned. These tables do not hold every clone; where another copy was compared, an unresolved V gene accounts for under half, and the others remain unexplained. Within this sample are some 120,000 clones, with around 89% of them counted one time only. Of the sample, 9.5% is held by the ten largest clones. Specimen: peripheral blood, collected 28 days after the second AZD1222 dose. The receptors derive from an adult who received the AZD1222 COVID-19 vaccine.

This sequence joins TRBV5-4 and TRBJ2-1; D unclear. V was pared by 0 bases and J by 4 bases, with 14 bases between. In germline, CDR1 is SGHNT, CDR2 YYREEE (reference sequence). The CDR3 length is 16 residues. The CDR3, as DNA: TGTGCCAGCAGCTTGGTGGGTGGTCTGTTATACAATGAGCAGTTCTTC. It encodes CASSLVGGLLYNEQFF.

This chain links TRBV5-1 with TRBJ1-1; D remains ambiguous. The CDR3 consists of 14 residues. Germline CDR1 and CDR2: SGHRS and YFSETQ. Trimming stripped 1 base from V and 2 bases from J, with 9 bases between. The CDR3 DNA reads TGCGCCAGCAGCTTGACGCTAGTCAACACTGAAGCTTTCTTT. Amino acid sequence: CASSLTLVNTEAFF.

V usage is TRBV2 and J usage is TRBJ2-7; D may be TRBD2 (5 bases). The CDR3 is 11 residues long. V lost 3 bases, J lost 12 bases, and 12 bases lay in between. Germline V lookup: CDR1 SNHLY, CDR2 FYNNEI. In DNA, the CDR3 is TGTGCCAGCAGTGACCGGACTGCGCGGTACTTC. Translation: CASSDRTARYF.

The CDR3 sequence is CASSQTGTVSSYNEQFF. CDR3 bases: TGCGCCAGCAGCCAGACCGGGACAGTGAGCTCCTACAATGAGCAGTTCTTC. This sequence joins TRBV4-1 and TRBJ2-1; 7 bases agree with TRBD1. The V gene end was trimmed by 3 bases and the J gene end by 0 bases; junction bases not matched to a gene: 8. CDR3 length: 17 amino acids. CDR1 is MGHRA, CDR2 YSYEKL, per germline.

The chain joins TRBV29-1 to TRBJ1-2; D is unresolved. CDR1 and CDR2 from the germline V gene are SQVTM and ANQGSEA. This CDR3 is built from 11 residues. Trimming cost V 5 bases and J 6 bases, with 10 bases left between them. This CDR3 reads CSVRETDGYTF. CDR3 bases: TGCAGCGTTAGGGAAACCGATGGCTACACCTTC.

The chain recombines TRBV6-5 with TRBJ1-5; the D is unclear. Germline CDR1 reads MNHEY; CDR2 reads SVGAGI. This CDR3 has 15 residues. V was trimmed by 6 bases and J by 7 bases, leaving 19 bases between them. The chain's CDR3 is CASRPLGSGRQPQHF. The CDR3, as DNA: TGTGCCAGCAGACCCCTGGGGAGTGGGAGGCAGCCCCAGCATTTT.

DNA of the CDR3: TGTGCCATCAGCCTCAATTCGGACAATGAGCAGTTCTTC. Residues: CAISLNSDNEQFF. The rearrangement joins TRBV10-3 to TRBJ2-1; the D is unclear. V lost 6 bases and J lost 5, with 11 bases in between. Germline CDR1 reads ENHRY; CDR2 reads SYGVKD. This CDR3 is 13 amino acids long.

This clone appeared a few times. Mismatch with germline at one junction end may stem from a read error. The chain couples TRBV5-1 to TRBJ2-7; 8 positions agree with TRBD2. There are 14 residues in the CDR3. Looked up from germline, CDR1 is SGHRS and CDR2 is YFSETQ. The DNA for the CDR3 is TGCGCCAGCAGCTTGGGGACTAGCTCCCACGAGCAGTACTTC. It is translated as CASSLGTSSHEQYF.

This chain links TRBV15 with TRBJ1-2; no clear D. Trimming shortened V by 0 bases and J by 6 bases, and 17 bases separated the two germline ends. Per the germline V gene, CDR1 is LNHNV and CDR2 is YYDKDF (reference sequence). This CDR3 has 16 residues. This CDR3 is CATSRDAIQVWDGYTF. In nucleotides, the CDR3 is TGTGCCACCAGCAGAGATGCAATTCAGGTTTGGGATGGCTACACCTTC.

CDR3 DNA sequence: TGTGCCAGCAGCTTAGTCGTCAATGAGCAGTTCTTC. Protein: CASSLVVNEQFF. The J gene is TRBJ2-1, the V gene TRBV7-2; no firm D call. CDR3 length: 12 amino acids. Trimming removed 1 base at V and 6 bases at J, with 4 bases between. Germline loops: CDR1 SGHTA, CDR2 FQGNSA.

The rearrangement joins TRBV9 to TRBJ1-2, with a tentative D call TRBD1 (5 bases). V gave up 9 bases and J gave up 4 bases, with 19 bases separating them. The CDR3 totals 14 residues. Per germline, CDR1 SGDLS and CDR2 YYNGEE. The CDR3 spells CATPRGGKVYGYTF. The CDR3 DNA sequence: TGTGCCACCCCGCGTGGGGGGAAAGTCTATGGCTACACCTTC.

This sequence joins TRBV18 and TRBJ1-1; the D is unclear. V dropped 5 bases and J dropped 3 bases, with 7 bases sitting between them. The CDR3 runs 12 residues. Per germline, CDR1 KGHSH and CDR2 LQKENI. The CDR3: CASSFTDTEAFF. The CDR3, as DNA: TGTGCCAGCTCATTCACGGACACTGAAGCTTTCTTT.

This clone showed up just once. The chain combines TRBV5-6 with TRBJ1-4; TRBD1 might be the D (5 bases). Germline CDR1 SGHDT, CDR2 YYEEEE. The ends were cut back, 5 bases at V and 6 bases at J, with 8 bases in the middle. The CDR3 totals 12 residues. As DNA, the CDR3 is TGTGCCAGCAGGGGGCTGGATGAAAAACTGTTTTTT. Encoded protein: CASRGLDEKLFF.

This chain links TRBV5-5 with TRBJ2-5, with 12 bases aligning to TRBD2. Per germline, CDR1 SGHKS and CDR2 YYEKEE (reference sequence). CDR3 length equals 16 residues. V shed 2 bases, J shed 2 bases, and the junction held 4 bases outside the gene matches. The CDR3 sequence: CASSFRLAGAQETQYF. CDR3 nucleotides: TGTGCCAGCAGCTTTCGACTAGCGGGAGCTCAAGAGACCCAGTACTTC.

This chain links TRBV6-6 with TRBJ2-5; TRBD2 matches at 10 bases. This CDR3 is built from 16 residues. Germline-derived CDR1 and CDR2 are MNHNY and SVGAGI (reference sequence). J lost 4 bases, V lost 2 bases, and 7 bases had no gene match. In DNA form, the CDR3 reads TGTGCCAGCAGTTACCCCGAGCGGGGGGGCGGAGAGACCCAGTACTTC. Protein sequence: CASSYPERGGGETQYF.

The chain recombines TRBV7-8 with TRBJ1-1, with no clear D. Trimming shortened V by 5 bases and J by 2 bases, and 15 bases separated the two germline ends. In germline, CDR1 is SGHVS, CDR2 FQNEAQ. The CDR3 extends over 15 amino acids. CDR3 region: CASSEGRMGNTEAFF. CDR3 nucleotides: TGTGCCAGCAGCGAAGGACGGATGGGAAACACTGAAGCTTTCTTT.

The chain employs TRBV7-9 and TRBJ2-7, with D possibly matching TRBD1 (5 bases). Looked up from germline, CDR1 is SEHNR and CDR2 is FQNEAQ (reference sequence). V was clipped by 1 base and J by 6 bases, with 7 bases between them. The CDR3 consists of 12 residues. The CDR3 sequence: CASSLEGPEQYF. The CDR3 DNA is TGTGCCAGCAGCTTAGAGGGGCCCGAGCAGTACTTC.

The genes are TRBV12-3 or TRBV12-4 and TRBJ1-2; TRBD1 matches 8 bases. This CDR3 region has 12 residues. Unmatched junction bases numbered 4, after V lost 5 bases and J lost 8 bases. CDR3 loop: CASSPRGRGYTF. The CDR3 DNA reads as TGTGCCAGCAGTCCCAGGGGGCGCGGCTACACCTTC.

The CDR3 protein is CASRTGTGSTDTQYF. The CDR3 nucleotides are TGTGCCAGCAGAACCGGGACAGGGAGCACAGATACGCAGTATTTT. The chain combines TRBV11-2 with TRBJ2-3; 9 bases agree with TRBD1. This CDR3 spans 15 amino acids. J lost 0 bases, V lost 6 bases, and 4 bases had no gene match. CDR1 is SGHAT, CDR2 FQNNGV, per germline.

This clone was counted ten times or more. The chain joins TRBV4-3 to TRBJ2-7, with D perhaps matching TRBD1 or TRBD2 (6 bases each). This CDR3 contains 16 residues. With 2 bases removed from V and 6 bases from J, the gap between germline ends came to 20 bases. Germline-derived CDR1 and CDR2 are LGHNA and YSLEER. The CDR3 DNA follows: TGCGCCAGCAGCCAAAGGGTTACGGGGGCCACAGCCGAGCAGTACTTC. This encodes CASSQRVTGATAEQYF.

The gene calls are TRBV19 and TRBJ1-1; D is possibly TRBD1 (5 bases). V was shortened by 5 bases and J by 0 bases, with 13 bases between the two germline ends. The germline CDR1 and CDR2 sequences are LNHDA and SQIVND (reference sequence). The CDR3 loop spans 15 amino acids. The CDR3 spells CASSAIEGMNTEAFF. The DNA of the CDR3 is TGTGCCAGTAGTGCAATCGAGGGGATGAACACTGAAGCTTTCTTT.

This clone was seen a single time. This sequence joins TRBV19 and TRBJ2-3, with 9 positions matching TRBD2. This CDR3 is built from 13 residues. The trim removed 10 bases at V and 4 bases at J, leaving 6 bases unmatched. CDR1 and CDR2 from the germline V gene are LNHDA and SQIVND (reference sequence). The CDR3 DNA follows: TGTGCCACCAAGCGGGGGGCGGCAGATACGCAGTATTTT. Its translation: CATKRGAADTQYF.

The chain couples TRBV12-3 or TRBV12-4 to TRBJ1-1; D possibly corresponds to TRBD1 (5 bases). V was clipped by 5 bases and J by 4 bases, with 8 bases between them. The CDR3 runs 12 residues. CDR3 residues: CASSMGRTEAFF. CDR3 in DNA: TGTGCCAGCAGTATGGGGCGCACTGAAGCTTTCTTT.